This T cell receptor (beta chain) was retrieved from a study of T cells in Graves' hyperthyroidism and ophthalmopathy. Study details: Prior to any treatment, at the point of initial diagnosis, peripheral blood was collected.

RNA transcripts provided the source from which TCR beta CDR3 regions were amplified. The primer set for the first-round RT-PCR of the TCR CDR3 was HTBI. Each CDR3 protein is one row after TCRdb ran MiXCR on the multiplex PCR reads. This sample has fewer than 750,000 distinct CDR3 sequences, with 13% to 15% found just once. Researchers barred patients who had uncontrolled infection, other autoimmune disease, pregnancy or lactation. The CDR3 has 16 amino acids. V lost 3 bases and J lost 3; bases outside the gene matches: 11. Germline values: CDR1 DFQATT, CDR2 SNEGSKA (reference sequence). Notes on this clonotype: Its antigen is unknown.

Overall study findings and caveats: The model forecast ophthalmopathy, anticipating it by a median roughly 6 months before onset. A 13 V-J signature model discriminated ophthalmopathy versus stable hyperthyroidism.

The sequencing sample was made of blood. The receptor was isolated from a woman between 45 and 65 years old with Graves' ophthalmopathy. This chain joins TRBV20-1 and TRBJ1-3, with TRBD1 matching 7 bases. The CDR3 DNA is TGCAGTGCTAGTTTGGGACAGTCGATCCATGGAAACACCATATATTTT. Amino acids: CSASLGQSIHGNTIYF.